These 6 T cell receptor beta chains came from one sample sequenced in a study of shared T cell receptors in the human thymus. This table comes from immunoSEQ multiplex PCR, and its TCRdb copy is limited to in-frame clones, with some not included. Among roughly 500,000 clones listed, approximately 78% were seen once. The same sample was also used in a study of human thymus T cells.

What was sequenced was thymocytes. The receptors come from a boy under two years old with a congenital heart defect.

This clone showed up just a few times. The chain is built from TRBV30 and TRBJ1-2, with TRBD1 matching 10 bases. The V gene's germline CDR1 is GTSNPN and CDR2 SVGIG (reference sequence). Trimming took 3 bases from V and 2 from J; bases not matched to a gene: 9. This CDR3 contains 16 residues. The CDR3 DNA follows: TGTGCCTGGAGGGACAGGGGGACGGGAATCAACTATGGCTACACCTTC. Translation: CAWRDRGTGINYGYTF.

V gene TRBV6-5 combines with J gene TRBJ1-1; D unresolved. Per germline, CDR1 MNHEY and CDR2 SVGAGI. The germline V and J ends were trimmed by 0 bases and 6 bases, with 17 bases remaining between them. The CDR3 sequence is 16 residues long. In DNA form, the CDR3 reads TGTGCCAGCAGTTACTCAGGCAGCACTAGATTCCCTGAAGCTTTCTTT. This gives the protein CASSYSGSTRFPEAFF.

The V gene is TRBV5-1, the J gene TRBJ2-7; possible D gene TRBD1, 6 bases. V gave up 0 bases and J gave up 6 bases, with 19 bases separating them. This CDR3 has 16 amino acids. Per germline, CDR1 SGHRS and CDR2 YFSETQ. CDR3 sequence (DNA): TGCGCCAGCAGCTTGGCCCCCGGGACACAATTGGGCGAGCAGTACTTC. This codes for CASSLAPGTQLGEQYF. The whole variable domain, remainder taken from reference TRBV5-1 and TRBJ2-7, is KAGVTQTPRYLIKTRGQQVTLSCSPISGHRSVSWYQQTPGQGLQFLFEYFSETQRNKGNFPGRFSGRQFSNSRSEMNVSTLELGDSALYLCASSLAPGTQLGEQYFGPGTRLTVT.

V gene TRBV13 combines with J gene TRBJ2-2; D possibly corresponds to TRBD2 (5 bases). CDR1 is PRHDT and CDR2 is FYEKMQ in the germline V gene (reference sequence). This CDR3 region has 15 residues. V was trimmed by 3 bases and J by 1 base, leaving 9 bases between them. This CDR3 is CASSFPEGNTGELFF. CDR3 nucleotide sequence: TGTGCCAGCAGCTTCCCTGAGGGGAACACCGGGGAGCTGTTTTTT.

The rearrangement uses TRBV19 and TRBJ2-1; 7 bases match TRBD2. The V gene's germline CDR1 is LNHDA and CDR2 SQIVND (reference sequence). The J segment lost 0 bases and the V segment lost 9 bases, leaving 5 bases of the junction unmatched. The CDR3 has 14 residues. The DNA of the CDR3 is TGTGCCAGCACGGGGAGGGCCTCCTACAATGAGCAGTTCTTC. Protein sequence: CASTGRASYNEQFF. Using reference TRBV19 and TRBJ2-1 for the parts outside the CDR3, the full variable domain is DGGITQSPKYLFRKEGQNVTLSCEQNLNHDAMYWYRQDPGQGLRLIYYSQIVNDFQKGDIAEGYSVSREKKESFPLTVTSAQKNPTAFYLCASTGRASYNEQFFGPGTRLTVL.

The genes are TRBV7-6 and TRBJ2-7, with 7 bases that match TRBD1. CDR3 size: 15 residues. After removal of 5 bases from V and 3 bases from J, the junction contained 10 bases not matched to a gene. Germline values: CDR1 SGHVS, CDR2 FNYEAQ. The CDR3 loop is CASSPPPGQRYEQYF. Written as DNA, the CDR3 is TGTGCCAGCAGCCCTCCCCCGGGACAGCGCTACGAGCAGTACTTC.